This T cell receptor (beta chain) comes out of a study of cytomegalovirus exposure and HLA in healthy donors. General observations from the study: The authors listed 150 to 200 TCR beta chains as cytomegalovirus-associated.

Per germline, CDR1 SGHVS and CDR2 FQNEAQ. This CDR3 comprises 14 residues. Deletions cut 2 bases from V and 4 bases from J, with 11 bases between. The PCR employed 60 Vbeta primers together with 13 Jbeta primers. This table comes from immunoSEQ multiplex PCR, and its TCRdb copy is limited to in-frame clones, with some not included. The sample records about 150,000 clones, roughly 71% being singletons. As for this clone: Its cognate antigen is unknown.

The sample taken for sequencing was PBMCs. The rearrangement joins TRBV7-8 to TRBJ1-1, with a tentative D call TRBD1 (6 bases). The receptor was derived from a man in his thirties or forties in good health and CMV-seronegative. The CDR3 coding sequence is TGTGCCAGCAGCTTAAGGACAGTAGTCACTGAAGCTTTCTTT. It encodes CASSLRTVVTEAFF.